The 10 T cell receptor beta chains below were found in one sample sequenced in a study of blood T cell repertoires in COVID-19 (dated by TCRdb to the early 2020s). Library preparation used the immunoSEQ multiplex PCR assay. As stored in TCRdb, this immuneACCESS dataset retains in-frame rearrangements with V and J assigned. A fraction of the clones does not appear; measured against another copy, unresolved V genes explain less than half of the discrepancy, and the remainder lacks a known reason. The sample table shows fewer than 85,000 clones, and around 77% are seen once. The biggest ten clones account for 2% to 2.5% of the sample. Sequenced sample: peripheral blood. Source of these receptors: a man in his 70s with COVID-19, enrolled during active disease.

This chain connects TRBV4-2 to TRBJ2-7; 8 bases line up with TRBD1. There are 16 residues in the CDR3. Germline values: CDR1 LGHNA, CDR2 YNFKEQ. The V segment lost 3 bases and the J segment 5 bases; nucleotides outside the gene matches: 12. The CDR3 coding sequence is TGTGCCAGCAGCCAGACCGACAGGGGCAAGCAGCACGAGCAGTACTTC. It is translated as CASSQTDRGKQHEQYF.

The chain joins TRBV27 to TRBJ2-7; 7 positions match TRBD2. There are 14 residues in the CDR3. The V segment lost 2 bases and the J segment 0 bases; nucleotides outside the gene matches: 1. Germline CDR1 is MNHEY and CDR2 is SMNVEV (reference sequence). The CDR3 region has the DNA TGTGCCAGCAGTTTAAGCGGGGACTCCTACGAGCAGTACTTC. This translates into CASSLSGDSYEQYF.

The chain joins TRBV7-2 to TRBJ1-4, with a tentative D call TRBD1 (6 bases). V lost 1 base to trimming and J lost 4 bases, with 19 bases between them. The CDR3 covers 18 residues. Germline CDR1 is SGHTA and CDR2 is FQGNSA. The chain's CDR3 is CASSLGARMGAVNEKLFF. CDR3 DNA sequence: TGTGCCAGCAGCTTAGGGGCCCGAATGGGGGCCGTTAATGAAAAACTGTTTTTT.

This clone came up a few times. The chain employs TRBV9 and TRBJ2-2, with TRBD2 identical over 9 bases. The germline V gene encodes CDR1 SGDLS and CDR2 YYNGEE. The junction had 4 bases not matched to a gene; V was cut back by 0 bases and J by 4 bases. This CDR3 spans 16 amino acids. The CDR3 DNA is TGTGCCAGCAGCGTAGATGCGGGAGGGGGCACCGGGGAGCTGTTTTTT. This codes for CASSVDAGGGTGELFF.

This rearrangement joins TRBV7-2 to TRBJ2-5; D ambiguous. Germline V gives CDR1 SGHTA, CDR2 FQGNSA. Deletions cut 1 base from V and 1 base from J, with 10 bases between. The CDR3 is 15 amino acids. The CDR3 spells CASSLGLTRQETQYF. CDR3 in DNA: TGTGCCAGCAGCTTAGGACTGACTCGCCAAGAGACCCAGTACTTC.

In DNA, the CDR3 is TGTGCCAGCAGTAAGACTCCGGGACAGGGGGTGTTTGGCAATCAGCCCCAGCATTTT. This encodes CASSKTPGQGVFGNQPQHF. The chain employs TRBV27 and TRBJ1-5, with 11 bases aligning to TRBD1. The CDR3 has 19 amino acids. Germline V CDR1 and CDR2: MNHEY, SMNVEV (reference sequence). Trimming cost V 5 bases and J 2 bases; bases outside gene matches: 14.

The table lists this clone with a count of one. The chain is built from TRBV29-1 and TRBJ2-2, with 7 bases lining up with TRBD1. Unmatched junction bases numbered 8, after V lost 0 bases and J lost 4 bases. The CDR3 sequence is 16 residues long. The germline CDR1 and CDR2 sequences are SQVTM and ANQGSEA. This CDR3 is CSVEDRTGVATGELFF. CDR3 nucleotides: TGCAGCGTTGAAGATCGTACAGGGGTGGCCACCGGGGAGCTGTTTTTT.

This clone has a single count. The chain combines TRBV7-6 with TRBJ1-1; no clear D gene. This CDR3 is built from 14 residues. From germline, CDR1 is SGHVS and CDR2 FNYEAQ. Trimming pared 1 base from V and 2 bases from J, leaving 8 bases between. The chain's CDR3 is CASSLDGVNTEAFF. Written as DNA, the CDR3 is TGTGCCAGCAGCTTAGACGGGGTTAACACTGAAGCTTTCTTT.

V is TRBV14 and J is TRBJ2-2; D gene unclear. There are 15 residues in the CDR3. Between the trimmed V and J ends, which lost 4 bases and 6 bases, there was a span of 15 bases. From germline, CDR1 is SGHDN and CDR2 FVKESK. The DNA of the CDR3 is TGTGCCAGCAGCCGCGAGCGACCTCATGCCGGGGAGCTGTTTTTT. Translated: CASSRERPHAGELFF.

This chain uses TRBV10-2 with TRBJ2-7; maybe TRBD1 (5 bases). The CDR3 sequence is 15 residues long. V was pared by 1 base and J by 4 bases, with 14 bases between. In germline, CDR1 is WSHSY, CDR2 SAAADI. CDR3: CASSEWQGPPYEQYF. CDR3 sequence (DNA): TGCGCCAGCAGTGAGTGGCAGGGTCCTCCATACGAGCAGTACTTC.